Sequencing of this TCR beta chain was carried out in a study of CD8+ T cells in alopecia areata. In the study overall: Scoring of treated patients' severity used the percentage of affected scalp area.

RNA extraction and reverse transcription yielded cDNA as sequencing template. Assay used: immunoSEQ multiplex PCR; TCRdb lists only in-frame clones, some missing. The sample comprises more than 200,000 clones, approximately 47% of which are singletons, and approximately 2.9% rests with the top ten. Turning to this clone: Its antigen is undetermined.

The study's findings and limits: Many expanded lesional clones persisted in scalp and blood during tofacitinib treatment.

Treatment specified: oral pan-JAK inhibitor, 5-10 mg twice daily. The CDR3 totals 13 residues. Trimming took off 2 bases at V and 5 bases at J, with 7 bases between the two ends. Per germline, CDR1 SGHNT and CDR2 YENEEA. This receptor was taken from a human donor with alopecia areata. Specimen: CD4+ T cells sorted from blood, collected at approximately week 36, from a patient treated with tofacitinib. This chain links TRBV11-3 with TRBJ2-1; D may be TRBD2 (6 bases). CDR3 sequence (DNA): TGTGCCAGCAGCTTACTAGCGAACAATGAGCAGTTCTTC. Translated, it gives CASSLLANNEQFF.